What follows are 24 T cell receptor beta chains derived from one specimen sequenced in a study of cytomegalovirus exposure and HLA in healthy donors. Use of 60 Vbeta and 13 Jbeta primers characterized the PCR. Only in-frame clones appear in the TCRdb table, and some are missing; sequencing was by immunoSEQ multiplex PCR. The table records about 140,000 clones, 70% to 80% of them present only once. Source material: PBMCs. These receptors all come from a male donor in good health and CMV-seronegative.

The CDR3 protein is CASSLGAFSYNEQFF. CDR3 in DNA: TGCGCCAGCAGCTTGGGGGCTTTCTCCTACAATGAGCAGTTCTTC. V is TRBV5-1 and J is TRBJ2-1; D is unresolved. V dropped 0 bases and J dropped 0 bases, with 7 bases sitting between them. CDR1 is SGHRS and CDR2 is YFSETQ in the germline V gene. The CDR3 contains 15 residues.

Only one count was recorded for this clone. The chain carries TRBV2 and TRBJ1-1; possible D gene TRBD1, 6 bases. The V end lost 7 bases, the J end lost 4 bases, and 13 bases lay between the germline ends. Per the germline V gene, CDR1 is SNHLY and CDR2 is FYNNEI. This CDR3 has 13 residues. The CDR3 loop reads CASMGQAITEAFF. The CDR3 region has the DNA TGTGCCAGCATGGGACAAGCAATCACTGAAGCTTTCTTT.

The chain couples TRBV9 to TRBJ2-7, with 10 bases fitting TRBD2. With V trimmed by 4 bases and J by 3 bases, 7 bases remained unmatched. CDR3 length: 15 amino acids. CDR1 is SGDLS and CDR2 is YYNGEE in the germline V gene. This chain's CDR3 is CASSPLTSGDYEQYF. The CDR3 bases are TGTGCCAGCAGCCCCCTCACTAGCGGGGACTACGAGCAGTACTTC. Using reference TRBV9 and TRBJ2-7 for the parts outside the CDR3, the full variable domain is DSGVTQTPKHLITATGQRVTLRCSPRSGDLSVYWYQQSLDQGLQFLIQYYNGEERAKGNILERFSAQQFPDLHSELNLSSLELGDSALYFCASSPLTSGDYEQYFGPGTRLTVT.

This clone showed up just a few times. This rearrangement joins TRBV6-6 to TRBJ1-4, with 7 positions matching TRBD1. Germline values: CDR1 MNHNY, CDR2 SVGAGI (reference sequence). The CDR3 totals 15 residues. Trimming cost V 5 bases and J 3 bases; bases outside gene matches: 6. The CDR3 loop is CASSPPTGPNEKLFF. CDR3 coding DNA: TGTGCCAGCAGTCCACCGACAGGGCCTAATGAAAAACTGTTTTTT.

This clone was recorded only once. V usage is TRBV29-1 and J usage is TRBJ2-2; TRBD1 agrees at 8 bases. Trimming took 5 bases from V and 3 from J; bases not matched to a gene: 5. Germline loops: CDR1 SQVTM, CDR2 ANQGSEA. The CDR3 sequence is 14 residues long. CDR3 amino acids: CSVLPDRDTGELFF. The CDR3 DNA follows: TGCAGCGTTCTCCCGGACAGGGACACCGGGGAGCTGTTTTTT.

The chain has TRBV7-9 and TRBJ2-2; D perhaps matches TRBD1 (5 bases). CDR1 is SEHNR, CDR2 FQNEAQ, per germline (reference sequence). Trimming took off 6 bases at V and 0 bases at J, with 11 bases between the two ends. The CDR3 is 15 amino acids. CDR3 loop: CASSFRDSNTGELFF. Written as DNA, the CDR3 is TGTGCCAGCAGTTTCAGGGATTCGAACACCGGGGAGCTGTTTTTT.

This clone was recorded a few times. The rearrangement joins TRBV5-1 to TRBJ2-3, with 9 bases matching TRBD2. Germline V gene lookup returns CDR1 SGHRS and CDR2 YFSETQ. Trimming took 6 bases from V and 2 from J; bases not matched to a gene: 10. This CDR3 is built from 16 residues. CDR3 region: CASTPRSGGSTDTQYF. CDR3 sequence (DNA): TGCGCCAGCACACCCCGGAGCGGGGGGTCCACAGATACGCAGTATTTT.

The V and J genes are TRBV9 and TRBJ1-1, with TRBD1 as a possible D gene (6 bases). V gave up 4 bases and J gave up 3 bases, with 16 bases separating them. The CDR3 is 15 amino acids. Germline V gene lookup returns CDR1 SGDLS and CDR2 YYNGEE. The CDR3 spells CASSQGSGGDTEAFF. CDR3 bases: TGTGCCAGCAGCCAGGGGTCAGGTGGGGACACTGAAGCTTTCTTT.

V gene TRBV5-1 combines with J gene TRBJ1-3; TRBD1 agrees at 7 bases. There are 15 residues in the CDR3. Germline lookup yields CDR1 SGHRS and CDR2 YFSETQ. J lost 2 bases, V lost 1 base, and 3 bases had no gene match. The CDR3 coding sequence is TGCGCCAGCAGCTTGCGAACAGGGGCTGGAAACACCATATATTTT. Translated, it gives CASSLRTGAGNTIYF.

This chain uses TRBV4-3 with TRBJ2-7; D is possibly TRBD1 (6 bases). V lost 1 base and J lost 3, with 13 bases in between. The CDR3 totals 15 residues. CDR1 and CDR2 (germline): LGHNA, YSLEER. The CDR3 bases are TGCGCCAGCAGCCAAGCCCGGACAGCAGACTACGAGCAGTACTTC. It translates to CASSQARTADYEQYF.

The chain employs TRBV11-2 and TRBJ2-5; 11 bases are shared with TRBD2. CDR3 size: 15 residues. Germline CDR1 reads SGHAT; CDR2 reads FQNNGV. V shed 3 bases, J shed 3 bases, and the junction held 3 bases outside the gene matches. For the CDR3, the DNA is TGTGCCAGCAGCTTTAATAGCGGGGGGGAAGAGACCCAGTACTTC. Translated, it gives CASSFNSGGEETQYF.

This clone was counted between two and nine times. The chain recombines TRBV7-2 with TRBJ2-7; maybe TRBD2 (6 bases). The CDR3 contains 13 residues. Trimming removed 4 bases from V and 6 bases from J, with 13 bases in between. Germline V lookup: CDR1 SGHTA, CDR2 FQGNSA. The CDR3: CASSSMRGGEQYF. In nucleotides, the CDR3 is TGTGCCAGCAGCTCCATGAGGGGAGGCGAGCAGTACTTC.

The V call is TRBV5-6, the J call TRBJ2-7; D is unresolved. Trimming left V 1 base short and J 4 bases short, with 12 bases between. The CDR3 is 14 amino acids. The germline CDR1 and CDR2 sequences are SGHDT and YYEEEE. The CDR3 here is CASSLYGIGYEQYF. For the CDR3, the DNA is TGTGCCAGCAGCTTGTATGGTATCGGGTACGAGCAGTACTTC.

This clone is a singleton in its sample. The chain has TRBV4-2 and TRBJ2-4; D gene ambiguous. Trimming took 0 bases from V and 0 from J, leaving 24 bases between them. CDR1 and CDR2 from the germline V gene are LGHNA and YNFKEQ. This CDR3 contains 21 residues. The chain's CDR3 is CASSQDLGYGSSAGAKNIQYF. As DNA, the CDR3 is TGTGCCAGCAGCCAAGATCTTGGGTACGGATCGAGCGCCGGAGCCAAAAACATTCAGTACTTC.

The genes are TRBV30 and TRBJ2-5, with 14 bases lining up with TRBD2. V lost 1 base and J lost 6; bases outside the gene matches: 10. The length of the CDR3 is 17 residues. Looked up from germline, CDR1 is GTSNPN and CDR2 is SVGIG (reference sequence). CDR3 nucleotide sequence: TGTGCCTGGAGTGGGTCGGGGACTAGCGGGGGTTTACAGACCCAGTACTTC. Its protein product is CAWSGSGTSGGLQTQYF.

This clone was found once. This chain uses TRBV5-6 with TRBJ1-1; D uncertain. CDR1 and CDR2 (germline): SGHDT, YYEEEE. The CDR3 sequence is 13 residues long. The ends were cut back, 4 bases at V and 1 base at J, with 8 bases in the middle. The CDR3 reads CASSLTENTEAFF. DNA of the CDR3: TGTGCCAGCAGCCTAACAGAGAACACTGAAGCTTTCTTT.

This chain's CDR3 is CASSYNRDSYEQYF. CDR3 sequence (DNA): TGTGCCAGCAGTTATAACAGGGACTCCTACGAGCAGTACTTC. This chain joins TRBV6-5 and TRBJ2-7; possibly TRBD1 for D (6 bases). Germline values: CDR1 MNHEY, CDR2 SVGAGI. The CDR3 is 14 amino acids. The V and J ends lost 3 bases and 0 bases respectively, with 9 bases between them.

The chain carries TRBV5-4 and TRBJ2-3; possible D gene TRBD2, 5 bases. The CDR3 has 13 residues. The V end lost 0 bases, the J end lost 5 bases, and 7 bases lay between the germline ends. CDR1 is SGHNT, CDR2 YYREEE, per germline (reference sequence). The DNA of the CDR3 is TGTGCCAGCAGCTTGGCCGGGGAAGATACGCAGTATTTT. This sequence encodes CASSLAGEDTQYF.

This chain uses TRBV9 with TRBJ2-5, with 16 bases aligning to TRBD2. CDR3 length: 18 amino acids. The germline V gene encodes CDR1 SGDLS and CDR2 YYNGEE. The V gene end was trimmed by 0 bases and the J gene end by 4 bases; junction bases not matched to a gene: 6. The CDR3 reads CASSVGAGTSGGGETQYF. The CDR3 region has the DNA TGTGCCAGCAGCGTAGGGGCCGGGACTAGCGGGGGGGGAGAGACCCAGTACTTC.

The genes are TRBV7-8 and TRBJ1-2, with D unclear. Per the germline V gene, CDR1 is SGHVS and CDR2 is FQNEAQ. Trimming took 5 bases from V and 8 from J, leaving 15 bases between them. The CDR3 length is 13 residues. CDR3 in amino acids: CASSPLREGGYTF. The CDR3 DNA follows: TGTGCCAGCAGCCCGCTACGAGAGGGCGGCTACACCTTC.

The chain carries TRBV6-6 and TRBJ2-5, with D tentatively TRBD1 (6 bases). The DNA end lines up better with TRBJ2-7; the J call may be wrong. This CDR3 has 14 residues. The germline gives CDR1 MNHNY, CDR2 SVGAGI (reference sequence). Here the CDR3 DNA reads TGTGCCAGCACCCTAGACAGGAGCTCCTACGAGCAGTACTTC. This translates into CASTLDRSSYEQYF.

The rearrangement links TRBV6-5 to TRBJ2-5, with 8 bases matching TRBD1. The J call may be in error: the DNA end matches TRBJ2-7 better. Germline lookup yields CDR1 MNHEY and CDR2 SVGAGI. The CDR3 has 15 amino acids. The CDR3 protein is CASSWEVDRAYEQYF. The CDR3 bases are TGTGCCAGCAGCTGGGAGGTGGACAGGGCATACGAGCAGTACTTC.

V gene TRBV15 combines with J gene TRBJ2-3, with 10 positions matching TRBD2. CDR3 size: 16 residues. V trimming: 0 bases; J trimming: 4 bases; junction bases outside the gene matches: 4. Germline assignment: CDR1 LNHNV and CDR2 YYDKDF (reference sequence). CDR3 region: CATSRDRLAGADTQYF. CDR3 sequence (DNA): TGTGCCACCAGCAGAGATAGGCTAGCGGGGGCAGATACGCAGTATTTT.

This clone was picked up one time. The V and J genes are TRBV5-5 and TRBJ1-1; 7 nucleotides agree with TRBD1. CDR3 length: 14 amino acids. V shed 6 bases, J shed 1 base, and the junction held 6 bases outside the gene matches. Germline CDR1 is SGHKS and CDR2 is YYEKEE (reference sequence). CDR3 region: CASNPGQANTEAFF. CDR3 sequence (DNA): TGTGCCAGCAACCCCGGACAGGCGAACACTGAAGCTTTCTTT.